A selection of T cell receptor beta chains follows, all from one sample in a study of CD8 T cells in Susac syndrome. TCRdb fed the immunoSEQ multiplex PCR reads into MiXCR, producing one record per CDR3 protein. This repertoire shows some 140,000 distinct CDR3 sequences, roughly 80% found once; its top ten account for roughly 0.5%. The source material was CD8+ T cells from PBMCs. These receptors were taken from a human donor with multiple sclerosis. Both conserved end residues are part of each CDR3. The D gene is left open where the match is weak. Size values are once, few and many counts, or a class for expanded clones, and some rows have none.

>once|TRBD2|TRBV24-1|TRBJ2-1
TGTGCCACCAGCGGGGGGGAGTGGGTTGAGCAGTTCTTC
CATSGGEWVEQFF
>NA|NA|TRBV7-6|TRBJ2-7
TGTGCCAGCAGCTTAGGGGGGGGACAGGCGTCCTATTACGAGCAGTACTTC
CASSLGGGQASYYEQYF
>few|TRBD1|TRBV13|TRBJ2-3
TGTGCCAGCATTGGACAGGGAGCAGATACGCAGTATTTT
CASIGQGADTQYF
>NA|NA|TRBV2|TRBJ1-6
TGTGCCAGCAATAGTCGGGACGGTGGATTCTTTTCGGCCCTCCACTTT
CASNSRDGGFFSALHF
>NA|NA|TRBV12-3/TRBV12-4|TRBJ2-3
TGTGCCAGCAGTAGCCCAATGGGACATCCTAGCACAGATACGCAGTATTTT
CASSSPMGHPSTDTQYF
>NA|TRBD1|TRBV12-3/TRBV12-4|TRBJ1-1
TGTGCCAGCAGTTTAGGGACAGGAGAAGCTTTCTTT
CASSLGTGEAFF
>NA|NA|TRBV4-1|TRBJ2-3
TGCGCCAGCAGCCTCCCCCAAGATACGCAGTATTTT
CASSLPQDTQYF
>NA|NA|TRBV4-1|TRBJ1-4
TGCGCCAGCAGCCAAGACCCGGGCCTGGCTAATGAAAAACTGTTTTTT
CASSQDPGLANEKLFF
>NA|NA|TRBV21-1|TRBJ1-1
TGTGCCAGCAGCAACCTATCCCCGAACACTGAAGCTTTCTTT
CASSNLSPNTEAFF
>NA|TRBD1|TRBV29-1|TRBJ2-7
TGCAGCGTTACAGACAGGGACTCCTACGAGCAGTACTTC
CSVTDRDSYEQYF
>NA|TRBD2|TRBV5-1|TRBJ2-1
TGCGCCAGCAGCTACGCTAGCGGGGGAGTCAATGAGCAGTTCTTC
CASSYASGGVNEQFF
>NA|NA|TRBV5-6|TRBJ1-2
TGTGCCAGCAGCTTGCCAGCGGGGAGTTGGGTATCTGGCTACACCTTC
CASSLPAGSWVSGYTF
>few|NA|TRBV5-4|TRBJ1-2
TGTGCCAGCAGCTTGGAGCCAGGGGATTACTATGGCTACACCTTC
CASSLEPGDYYGYTF
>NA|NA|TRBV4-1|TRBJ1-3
TGCGCCAGCAGCCCGGGACAAGTCTCTGGAAACACCATATATTTT
CASSPGQVSGNTIYF
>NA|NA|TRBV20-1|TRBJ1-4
TGCAGTGCTAGCCAGGGAGGGGGTCGAGGGACAACTAATGAAAAACTGTTTTTT
CSASQGGGRGTTNEKLFF
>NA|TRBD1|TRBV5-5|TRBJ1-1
TGTGCCAGCAGCCTAACGACAGGGCTTAGGACTGAAGCTTTCTTT
CASSLTTGLRTEAFF
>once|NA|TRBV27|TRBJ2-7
TGTGCCAGCAGCTTGTCCGGAGGGGACAGCTCCTACGAGCAGTACTTC
CASSLSGGDSSYEQYF
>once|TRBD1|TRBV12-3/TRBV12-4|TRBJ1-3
TGTGCCAGCAGGCCGGACAGGGCCCAACCCTATAACTCTGGAAACACCATATATTTT
CASRPDRAQPYNSGNTIYF
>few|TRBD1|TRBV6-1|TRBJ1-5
TGTGCCAGCAGTGCCCAGGGGGGAGATCAGCCCCAGCATTTT
CASSAQGGDQPQHF
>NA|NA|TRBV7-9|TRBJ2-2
TGTGCCAGCAGCTCCTGGGGTCCAAACACCGGGGAGCTGTTTTTT
CASSSWGPNTGELFF
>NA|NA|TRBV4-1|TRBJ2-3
TGCGCCAGCAGCCTGACGGAAGATACGCAGTATTTT
CASSLTEDTQYF
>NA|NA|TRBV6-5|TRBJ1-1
TGTGCCACTCCACACAGGAACACTGAAGCTTTCTTT
CATPHRNTEAFF
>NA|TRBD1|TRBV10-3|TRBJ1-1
TGTGCCAGCCAGGGGGGCACTGAAGCTTTCTTT
CASQGGTEAFF
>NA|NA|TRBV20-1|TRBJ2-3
TGCAGTGCTAGAGGGACATTACCCACAGATACGCAGTATTTT
CSARGTLPTDTQYF
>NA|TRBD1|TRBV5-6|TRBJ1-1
TGTGCCAGCAGCTCAACAGGGGGGTACGGAGCTTTCTTT
CASSSTGGYGAFF
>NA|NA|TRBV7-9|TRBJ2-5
TGTGCCAGCAGCTTAGAAGCGTATAAGCAAGAGACCCAGTACTTC
CASSLEAYKQETQYF
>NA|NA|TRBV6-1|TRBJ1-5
TGTGCCAGCAACATAGGGGGGCCCAATCAGCCCCAGCATTTT
CASNIGGPNQPQHF
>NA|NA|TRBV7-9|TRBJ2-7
TGTGCCAGCAGCCGACTAGGCGGTACCTCCTACGAGCAGTACTTC
CASSRLGGTSYEQYF
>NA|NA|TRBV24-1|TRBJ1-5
TGTGCCACCAGTGATGCCAGGTATAGCAATCAGCCCCAGCATTTT
CATSDARYSNQPQHF
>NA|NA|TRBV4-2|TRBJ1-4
TGTGCCAGCAGCCCCTCGAGCCATGAAAAACTGTTTTTT
CASSPSSHEKLFF
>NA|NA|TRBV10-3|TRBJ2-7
TGTGCCATCGGTACGACACAATCCTACGAGCAGTACTTC
CAIGTTQSYEQYF